These 29 T cell receptor beta chains were all obtained from the same sample, sequenced in a study of regulatory T cells in long-lasting Graves disease. With iRepertoire HTBI primers and Arm-PCR of CDR3 regions, TCR beta libraries were built. TCRdb fed the multiplex PCR reads into MiXCR, producing one record per CDR3 protein. Of more than 350,000 distinct CDR3 sequences in the sample, 21% are singletons; the top ten hold roughly an eighth. The sample's time point: persistent/refractory GD, antithyroid drugs over 5 years with positive TRAb. RNA isolated from PBMCs was used to make the TCR library. This sample comprised peripheral blood mononuclear cells (PBMCs), obtained when the disease was refractory, from a patient treated with antithyroid drugs. The receptors were sampled from a female donor with Graves disease.

The V gene is TRBV3-1, the J gene TRBJ1-1, with a weak D call TRBD1 (6 bases). The germline V gene encodes CDR1 LGHDT and CDR2 YNNKEL (reference sequence). This CDR3 has 16 amino acids. V dropped 0 bases and J dropped 5 bases, with 16 bases sitting between them. The CDR3 DNA is TGTGCCAGCAGCCAAGATTCGGGGGGGCGCATAACTGAAGCTTTCTTT. This codes for CASSQDSGGRITEAFF.

This sequence joins TRBV10-2 and TRBJ2-2, with D unclear. CDR1 and CDR2 (germline): WSHSY, SAAADI. The CDR3 contains 13 residues. The germline V and J ends were trimmed by 6 bases and 3 bases, with 8 bases remaining between them. The CDR3 region has the DNA TGCGCCAGCAGCCCTAAAGACACCGGGGAGCTGTTTTTT. Its protein product is CASSPKDTGELFF.

The chain links TRBV6-1 to TRBJ2-4, with 8 nucleotides matching TRBD1. This CDR3 comprises 14 residues. Trimming took 10 bases from V and 4 from J; bases not matched to a gene: 9. Germline CDR1 reads MNHNS; CDR2 reads SASEGT. The CDR3 DNA follows: TGTGCCACCTACACGACAGGGGCTAAAAACATTCAGTACTTC. Amino acids: CATYTTGAKNIQYF.

This clonotype was seen many times. The chain has TRBV27 and TRBJ1-4; weak D call: TRBD1 (5 bases). With 5 bases removed from V and 4 bases from J, the gap between germline ends came to 11 bases. In germline, CDR1 is MNHEY, CDR2 SMNVEV (reference sequence). The length of the CDR3 is 14 residues. The CDR3 DNA sequence: TGTGCCAGCAGTACCGGGACTCGTAATGAAAAACTGTTTTTT. Residues: CASSTGTRNEKLFF. The full variable domain, completed using reference TRBV27 and TRBJ1-4, is EAQVTQNPRYLITVTGKKLTVTCSQNMNHEYMSWYRQDPGLGLRQIYYSMNVEVTDKGDVPEGYKVSRKEKRNFPLILESPSPNQTSLYFCASSTGTRNEKLFFGSGTQLSVL.

In its sample, this clonotype was seen many times. V and J are TRBV28 and TRBJ1-2; no reliable D call. The germline V gene has CDR1 MDHEN and CDR2 SYDVKM. CDR3 size: 10 residues. V was pared by 3 bases and J by 6 bases, with 2 bases between. The CDR3 DNA follows: TGTGCCAGCAGTTTGGATGGCTACACCTTC. This codes for CASSLDGYTF.

This clonotype was picked up many times. CDR3 in DNA: TGTGCCAGCAGTTTCCCCTACGAGCAGTACTTC. Amino acids: CASSFPYEQYF. The chain couples TRBV28 to TRBJ2-7, with D hard to call. The CDR3 totals 11 residues. Trimming left V 3 bases short and J 2 bases short, with 2 bases between. The germline gives CDR1 MDHEN, CDR2 SYDVKM. Full variable domain (missing parts from reference TRBV28 and TRBJ2-7): DVKVTQSSRYLVKRTGEKVFLECVQDMDHENMFWYRQDPGLGLRLIYFSYDVKMKEKGDIPEGYSVSREKKERFSLILESASTNQTSMYLCASSFPYEQYFGPGTRLTVT.

This rearrangement joins TRBV30 to TRBJ1-2, with a possible D match to TRBD1 (5 bases). The CDR3 is 14 amino acids. The ends were cut back, 2 bases at V and 2 bases at J, with 12 bases in the middle. Germline loops: CDR1 GTSNPN, CDR2 SVGIG (reference sequence). CDR3 sequence (DNA): TGTGCCTGGAGTATTGGGGCAGGGAACTATGGCTACACCTTC. It yields the protein CAWSIGAGNYGYTF.

The sample holds many counts of this clonotype. This chain links TRBV6-1 with TRBJ2-2; the match to TRBD1 covers 7 bases. Germline V lookup: CDR1 MNHNS, CDR2 SASEGT. The CDR3 loop spans 16 amino acids. Trimming removed 6 bases from V and 3 bases from J; junction bases left unmatched: 10. The CDR3 loop is CASRADRVGDTGELFF. The CDR3 bases are TGTGCCAGCAGGGCCGACAGGGTTGGCGACACCGGGGAGCTGTTTTTT.

This clonotype was recorded many times. The chain couples TRBV29-1 to TRBJ1-1; no definite D call. Germline loops: CDR1 SQVTM, CDR2 ANQGSEA. This CDR3 is built from 13 residues. The germline V and J ends were trimmed by 1 base and 4 bases, with 10 bases remaining between them. The CDR3 DNA reads TGCAGCGTTGAAGTATTTGTGGGCACTGAAGCTTTCTTT. Translated: CSVEVFVGTEAFF.

CDR3 in DNA: TGCGCCAGCAGCCAAAATAGCGGGAGCTACGAGCAGTACTTC. Its protein is CASSQNSGSYEQYF. The chain combines TRBV4-1 with TRBJ2-7, with 9 bases aligning to TRBD2. The CDR3 is 14 residues long. Germline V CDR1 and CDR2: MGHRA, YSYEKL. J lost 3 bases, V lost 2 bases, and 2 bases had no gene match.

The rearrangement joins TRBV5-6 to TRBJ1-5; D remains unclear. Germline loops: CDR1 SGHDT, CDR2 YYEEEE. The CDR3 loop spans 15 amino acids. The ends were cut back, 0 bases at V and 2 bases at J, with 9 bases in the middle. The CDR3 region has the DNA TGTGCCAGCAGCTTGGGCCCGAATGGCAATCAGCCCCAGCATTTT. Translating gives CASSLGPNGNQPQHF.

This clonotype has a count of ten or more. This chain uses TRBV7-4 with TRBJ2-7, with no clear D. Per the germline V gene, CDR1 is SGHVT and CDR2 is SQSDAQ. CDR3 size: 13 residues. Trimming took 7 bases from V and 2 from J, leaving 12 bases between them. CDR3 amino acids: CASTLSRAYEQYF. CDR3 coding DNA: TGTGCCAGCACCCTATCCAGAGCCTACGAGCAGTACTTC.

Concerning this clonotype: A much larger clone differs by one base, so this may be a read error. The chain links TRBV27 to TRBJ2-2, with 12 positions matching TRBD2. Looked up from germline, CDR1 is MNHEY and CDR2 is SMNVEV (reference sequence). V lost 6 bases to trimming and J lost 6 bases; unmatched junction nucleotides: 5. The CDR3 extends over 15 amino acids. CDR3 residues: CASRLAGGPPGELFF. The CDR3 DNA reads as TGTGCCAGCAGGCTAGCGGGAGGGCCCCCCGGGGAGCTGTTTTTT.

About this clonotype: This clone may be a read error of a much larger clone one base away. V gene TRBV27 combines with J gene TRBJ2-5; TRBD2 is a possible D gene (5 bases). V gave up 0 bases and J gave up 5 bases, with 22 bases separating them. Looked up from germline, CDR1 is MNHEY and CDR2 is SMNVEV (reference sequence). The length of the CDR3 is 18 residues. Here the CDR3 reads CASSLSVPVWESRETQYF. CDR3 nucleotides: TGTGCCAGCAGTTTATCGGTTCCGGTCTGGGAGAGCCGGGAGACCCAGTACTTC.

This clonotype was counted ten times or more. The gene calls are TRBV7-9 and TRBJ1-4; D is ambiguous. The CDR3 contains 13 residues. Germline-derived CDR1 and CDR2 are SEHNR and FQNEAQ (reference sequence). V lost 8 bases and J lost 1, with 8 bases in between. CDR3 region: CASAFGTNEKLFF. The DNA for the CDR3 is TGTGCCAGCGCTTTCGGAACTAATGAAAAACTGTTTTTT.

This clonotype was detected many times. This chain uses TRBV2 with TRBJ2-2; D may be TRBD1 (5 bases). Trimming removed 6 bases at V and 2 bases at J, with 10 bases between. This CDR3 is built from 14 residues. Germline assignment: CDR1 SNHLY and CDR2 FYNNEI. The DNA of the CDR3 is TGTGCCAGCAGACCTGACAGTAACACCGGGGAGCTGTTTTTT. It translates to CASRPDSNTGELFF.

This clonotype was seen more than once but under ten times. This chain links TRBV20-1 with TRBJ2-1; no definite D call. The germline CDR1 and CDR2 sequences are DFQATT and SNEGSKA (reference sequence). V was pared by 3 bases and J by 10 bases, with 4 bases between. CDR3 size: 9 residues. The CDR3 loop reads CSARLEQFF. As DNA, the CDR3 is TGCAGTGCTAGGCTCGAGCAGTTCTTC.

This clonotype has at least ten counts. The gene calls are TRBV9 and TRBJ1-1; D gene unclear. Between the trimmed V and J ends, which lost 4 bases and 2 bases, there was a span of 9 bases. Germline-derived CDR1 and CDR2 are SGDLS and YYNGEE. The CDR3 has 13 amino acids. CDR3 protein: CASSLGANTEAFF. The DNA for the CDR3 is TGTGCCAGCAGCTTAGGAGCTAACACTGAAGCTTTCTTT.

V is TRBV7-3 and J is TRBJ2-1; 7 positions match TRBD2. The J segment lost 6 bases and the V segment lost 5 bases, leaving 10 bases of the junction unmatched. Germline CDR1 reads SGHTA; CDR2 reads FQGTGA. This CDR3 comprises 15 residues. CDR3 in DNA: TGTGCCAGCAGCGTGAGTAGCGGGTTTGGCAATGAGCAGTTCTTC. Translation: CASSVSSGFGNEQFF.

This clonotype showed up just a few times. The chain carries TRBV11-2 and TRBJ2-5; 8 nucleotides match TRBD1. CDR1 is SGHAT and CDR2 is FQNNGV in the germline V gene. This CDR3 has 13 amino acids. V shed 4 bases and J 5 bases; nucleotides not matched to a gene: 3. The CDR3 loop is CASSWTGLETQYF. CDR3 in DNA: TGTGCCAGCAGCTGGACAGGGCTCGAGACCCAGTACTTC. Filled out from reference TRBV11-2 and TRBJ2-5, the complete variable domain reads EAGVAQSPRYKIIEKRQSVAFWCNPISGHATLYWYQQILGQGPKLLIQFQNNGVVDDSQLPKDRFSAERLKGVDSTLKIQPAKLEDSAVYLCASSWTGLETQYFGPGTRLLVL.

This clonotype appeared once. This may arise from a read error, as a much more abundant clone is one base away. This sequence joins TRBV7-9 and TRBJ2-4; D not resolved. This CDR3 has 15 residues. Germline values: CDR1 SEHNR, CDR2 FQNEAQ (reference sequence). The CDR3 protein is CASSLGSSEVNIRYF. CDR3 nucleotides: TGTGCCAGCAGCTTAGGGTCCAGCGAGGTAAACATTCGGTACTTC. The variable domain in full, completed from reference TRBV7-9 and TRBJ2-4, reads DTGVSQNPRHKITKRGQNVTFRCDPISEHNRLYWYRQTLGQGPEFLTYFQNEAQLEKSRLLSDRFSAERPKGSFSTLEIQRTEQGDSAMYLCASSLGSSEVNIRYFGAGTRLSVL.

Only a few counts were recorded for this clonotype. The CDR3 nucleotides are TGTGCCAGCAGCTTAGAGGCCGGCGTCAATGAGCAGTTCTTC. This sequence encodes CASSLEAGVNEQFF. This rearrangement joins TRBV11-2 to TRBJ2-1, with D uncertain. Trimming pared 0 bases from V and 6 bases from J, leaving 9 bases between. Looked up from germline, CDR1 is SGHAT and CDR2 is FQNNGV. The CDR3 runs to 14 residues.

This clonotype was observed a few times. The chain couples TRBV18 to TRBJ1-6, with D perhaps TRBD1 (6 bases). The germline V and J ends were trimmed by 3 bases and 5 bases, with 14 bases remaining between them. Germline V gene lookup returns CDR1 KGHSH and CDR2 LQKENI. The CDR3 extends over 16 amino acids. CDR3 in DNA: TGTGCCAGCTCACCGCCAGGGACACGCAATAATTCACCCCTCCACTTT. Its translation: CASSPPGTRNNSPLHF.

This clonotype was observed at least ten times. The chain is built from TRBV20-1 and TRBJ1-1; no clear D. V lost 1 base and J lost 7, with 4 bases in between. The CDR3 totals 10 residues. CDR1 is DFQATT and CDR2 is SNEGSKA in the germline V gene (reference sequence). The CDR3 nucleotides read TGCAGTGCTAGAGTCAGTGAAGCTTTCTTT. This sequence encodes CSARVSEAFF.

Only a few counts were recorded for this clonotype. One junction end does not reproduce the germline sequence, and a read error may be involved. V usage is TRBV20-1 and J usage is TRBJ2-5, with D unresolved. Germline CDR1 DFQATT, CDR2 SNEGSKA (reference sequence). The CDR3 extends over 13 amino acids. The CDR3: CSARDPLQETQYF. The CDR3 DNA is TGCAGTGCCAGAGACCCCCTCCAAGAGACCCAGTACTTC.

This chain uses TRBV20-1 with TRBJ2-7, with 12 bases lining up with TRBD2. V trimming: 5 bases; J trimming: 2 bases; junction bases outside the gene matches: 7. The CDR3 loop spans 15 amino acids. Germline-derived CDR1 and CDR2 are DFQATT and SNEGSKA (reference sequence). CDR3: CSAHSTSGRPYEQYF. The CDR3 bases are TGCAGTGCTCACTCGACTAGCGGGAGACCCTACGAGCAGTACTTC.

To note about this clonotype: A much more abundant neighbour one base away suggests this may be a read error. This chain connects TRBV28 to TRBJ1-5; 7 bases align to TRBD1. Germline V CDR1 and CDR2: MDHEN, SYDVKM. The CDR3 consists of 15 residues. J gave up 4 bases and V 10 bases, and 13 bases lay outside the gene matches. In DNA, the CDR3 is TGTGCCACCCCTAAAGGGGGCAGCGAAAATCAGCCCCAGCATTTT. This encodes CATPKGGSENQPQHF.

This clonotype was recorded many times. This sequence joins TRBV6-1 and TRBJ1-1; D is perhaps TRBD1 (6 bases). Germline CDR1 MNHNS, CDR2 SASEGT. This CDR3 has 15 residues. The V and J ends lost 2 bases and 1 base respectively, with 11 bases between them. The CDR3 region is CASSEWGAGNTEAFF. The CDR3 DNA reads TGTGCCAGCAGTGAATGGGGGGCGGGGAACACTGAAGCTTTCTTT.

This clonotype was seen at least ten times. This chain links TRBV6-1 with TRBJ2-5, with D perhaps matching TRBD2 (5 bases). V was clipped by 7 bases and J by 2 bases, with 17 bases between them. This CDR3 spans 15 amino acids. Germline-derived CDR1 and CDR2 are MNHNS and SASEGT. The DNA for the CDR3 is TGTGCCAGCAAAAAGTCTCTAGCCCAACAAGAGACCCAGTACTTC. It is translated as CASKKSLAQQETQYF.